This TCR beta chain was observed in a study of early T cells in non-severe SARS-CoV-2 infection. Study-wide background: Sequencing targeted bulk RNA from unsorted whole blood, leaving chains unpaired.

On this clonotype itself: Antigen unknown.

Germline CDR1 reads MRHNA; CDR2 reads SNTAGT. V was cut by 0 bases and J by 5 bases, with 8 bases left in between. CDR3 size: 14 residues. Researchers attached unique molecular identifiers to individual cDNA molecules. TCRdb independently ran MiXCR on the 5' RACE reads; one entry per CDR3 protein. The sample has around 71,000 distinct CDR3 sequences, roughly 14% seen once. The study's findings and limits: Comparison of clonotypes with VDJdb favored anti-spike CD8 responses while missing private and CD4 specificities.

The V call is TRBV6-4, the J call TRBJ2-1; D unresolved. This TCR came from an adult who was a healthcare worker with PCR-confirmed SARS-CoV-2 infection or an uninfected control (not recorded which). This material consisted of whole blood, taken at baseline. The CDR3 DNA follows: TGTGCCAGCAGTGACTCCCCCTGGGACAATGAGCAGTTCTTC. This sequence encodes CASSDSPWDNEQFF.